This is a list of T cell receptor beta chains from one sample in a study of T cell responses to AZD1222 COVID-19 vaccine. TCRdb keeps only in-frame clones here, not all; method: immunoSEQ multiplex PCR. This sample has fewer than 150,000 clones; 85% to 95% occur once, and the top ten carry around 6.5%. Sequenced here: peripheral blood, sampled 28 days after the second AZD1222 dose. These receptors originate from an adult who received the AZD1222 COVID-19 vaccine. CDR3s include the opening cysteine and the closing phenylalanine or tryptophan. D genes are given only for firm matches. Part of the rows lack a size; the others show once, few, many or a class for expanded clones.

D,J,V,size,DNA,CDR3
-,TRBJ2-1,TRBV30,-,TGTGCCTGGAGTCCGACTCCTAATCCAATCTTC,CAWSPTPNPIF
-,TRBJ1-5,TRBV4-1,-,TGCGCCAGCAGCCAAGGGGGTGCAGGGTCAGATCAGCCCCAGCATTTT,CASSQGGAGSDQPQHF
-,TRBJ1-2,TRBV2,-,TGTGCCAGCAGTGAACGCGGTTATGGCTACACCTTC,CASSERGYGYTF
-,TRBJ1-5,TRBV3-1/TRBV3-2,-,TGTGCCAGCAGCCAATGGGGCAGGGTGAGCAATCAGCCCCAGCATTTT,CASSQWGRVSNQPQHF
-,TRBJ1-1,TRBV27,-,TGTGCCAGCAGCAACCGAGGCCCTAACACTGAAGCTTTCTTT,CASSNRGPNTEAFF
-,TRBJ1-4,TRBV5-1,once,TGCGCCAGCAGTTCGGGGTTCGGGGGTGAAAAACTGTTTTTT,CASSSGFGGEKLFF
-,TRBJ1-2,TRBV7-8,-,TGTGCCAGCAGCTTAGCGCTCTTGGGAACCTATGGCTACACCTTC,CASSLALLGTYGYTF
-,TRBJ2-7,TRBV7-9,-,TGTGCTCCCCAGGGCCTTCCTTCCTACGAGCAGTACTTC,CAPQGLPSYEQYF
TRBD1,TRBJ1-1,TRBV3-1/TRBV3-2,-,TGTGCCAGCAGCCTAAGACAGGGCCATGAAGCTTTCTTT,CASSLRQGHEAFF
-,TRBJ1-5,TRBV4-1,-,TGCGCCAGCAGCCAAGATCGGACGCTCAATCAGCCCCAGCATTTT,CASSQDRTLNQPQHF
TRBD1,TRBJ2-7,TRBV6-5,-,TGTGCCAGCAGTTACTTTGCAGGGGGCCCCTACGAGCAGTACTTC,CASSYFAGGPYEQYF
-,TRBJ2-1,TRBV4-1,once,TGCGCCAGCAGCCAAGAAGAGTTGGAGCAGTTCTTC,CASSQEELEQFF
-,TRBJ1-1,TRBV6-5,once,TGTGCCAGCAGGAAACGACTGGGCACTGAAGCTTTCTTT,CASRKRLGTEAFF
-,TRBJ2-7,TRBV28,-,TGTGCCAGCAGTTTATTCCTACAGGGAAGTTTGTACGAGCAGTACTTC,CASSLFLQGSLYEQYF
TRBD1,TRBJ2-1,TRBV14,-,TGTGCCAGCAGCCAAGATAAATCGGGCAGGGGGCTCGATGAGCAGTTCTTC,CASSQDKSGRGLDEQFF
-,TRBJ1-2,TRBV5-6,once,TGTGCCAGCACGGACGGAGGTGCAAGGGGCTACACCTTC,CASTDGGARGYTF
TRBD1,TRBJ2-7,TRBV2,-,TGTGCCAGCAGATCGAGGACAGGGGGCATAAACGAGCAGTACTTC,CASRSRTGGINEQYF
-,TRBJ1-3,TRBV19,-,TGTGCCAGTGCGGACCTCTCTGGAAACACCATATATTTT,CASADLSGNTIYF
TRBD1,TRBJ1-2,TRBV29-1,-,TGCAGCGTTGGACAGGGAGACTATGGCTACACCTTC,CSVGQGDYGYTF
-,TRBJ2-5,TRBV7-6,-,TGTGCCAGCAGCTTAGTAGGGTTCGGGAACACGCGAGAGACCCAGTACTTC,CASSLVGFGNTRETQYF
TRBD1,TRBJ1-2,TRBV29-1,-,TGCAGCGTTGAAGGGACAGGGTTCTATGGCTACACCTTC,CSVEGTGFYGYTF
-,TRBJ1-6,TRBV7-9,-,TGTGCCAGCAGCTTAGGCACATTCTCCTATAATTCACCCCTCCACTTT,CASSLGTFSYNSPLHF
-,TRBJ1-4,TRBV2,-,TGTGCCAGCAAATCAGGGCCTACTAATGAAAAACTGTTTTTT,CASKSGPTNEKLFF
TRBD1,TRBJ1-2,TRBV7-2,-,TGTGCCAGCAGCTCGATTCCACCGGGACAGGGACATGGCTACACCTTC,CASSSIPPGQGHGYTF
TRBD1,TRBJ1-1,TRBV5-1,-,TGCGCCAGCAGCGTAGGACAGGGGGGCACTGAAGCTTTCTTT,CASSVGQGGTEAFF
-,TRBJ1-2,TRBV30,-,TGTGCCTGGCGTATAGTCTATGGCTACACCTTC,CAWRIVYGYTF
-,TRBJ1-1,TRBV6-5,-,TGTGCCACTTACCGAACAGGTTTTGAAGCTTTCTTT,CATYRTGFEAFF
-,TRBJ2-2,TRBV18,-,TGTGCCAGCTTCGCAGGGACCACCGGGGAGCTGTTTTTT,CASFAGTTGELFF
-,TRBJ1-5,TRBV9,-,TGTGCCAGCAGCGCCGGCCCAGGGCAGAATAGCAATCAGCCCCAGCATTTT,CASSAGPGQNSNQPQHF
TRBD1,TRBJ1-1,TRBV6-6,-,TGTGCCAGCAGTCCTGGACAGGGTTGGGCTTTCTTT,CASSPGQGWAFF
TRBD1,TRBJ1-6,TRBV2,-,TGTGCCAGCACCCTCCGGGACAGCAATTCACCCCTCCACTTT,CASTLRDSNSPLHF
-,TRBJ1-5,TRBV6-5,-,TGTGCCAGCAACGTGGTCCAGAATCAGCCCCAGCATTTT,CASNVVQNQPQHF
-,TRBJ2-3,TRBV11-3,few,TGTGCCAGCAGCTTAGATCAGGGGGGGACTAGACGTGCAGATACGCAGTATTTT,CASSLDQGGTRRADTQYF
-,TRBJ2-7,TRBV3-1/TRBV3-2,-,TGTGCCAGCAGCCGGGGGGACAGCTCCTACGAGCAGTACTTC,CASSRGDSSYEQYF
-,TRBJ2-3,TRBV27,-,TGTGCCAGCAGCCCAGGGGCCCCCACAGATACGCAGTATTTT,CASSPGAPTDTQYF
-,TRBJ1-4,TRBV7-9,few,TGTGCCAGCAGCTTTCGTGGAAAACTGTTTTTT,CASSFRGKLFF
-,TRBJ2-6,TRBV7-8,-,TGTGCCAGCAGCTTAGCGAGATTAGCCACATTCTCTGGGGCCAACGTCCTGACTTTC,CASSLARLATFSGANVLTF
-,TRBJ2-3,TRBV5-1,-,TGCGCCAGCAGCTTGGCCTCGGCGGATACGCAGTATTTT,CASSLASADTQYF
-,TRBJ2-1,TRBV12-5,-,TGTGCTAGTGGTTTTAATGAGCAGTTCTTC,CASGFNEQFF
-,TRBJ1-1,TRBV9,-,TGTGCCAGCAGTGGACAGAAGAACACTGAAGCTTTCTTT,CASSGQKNTEAFF
-,TRBJ1-1,TRBV28,-,TGTGCCAGCAGCGCCCAGGGGTCTGAAGCTTTCTTT,CASSAQGSEAFF
-,TRBJ2-3,TRBV7-9,once,TGTGCCAGCAGCTCCGGACAGCGAAGCACAGATACGCAGTATTTT,CASSSGQRSTDTQYF
TRBD1,TRBJ1-6,TRBV7-2,-,TGTGCCAGCAGCTTACTTGGGGCCGGGACAGGGGGCCAGAATTCACCCCTCCACTTT,CASSLLGAGTGGQNSPLHF
-,TRBJ2-1,TRBV11-3,-,TGTGCCAGCAGCTTAGACGGTGAGGGGGGAAGCAATGAGCAGTTCTTC,CASSLDGEGGSNEQFF